A selection of T cell receptor beta chains follows, all from one sample in a study of T cell responses to AZD1222 COVID-19 vaccine. Produced via immunoSEQ multiplex PCR; TCRdb's table is partial and in-frame only. The data show roughly 80,000 clones, 75% to 95% seen once. The source was peripheral blood, collected 28 days after the second AZD1222 dose. The receptors originated from an adult who received the AZD1222 COVID-19 vaccine. The CDR3 runs from the conserved cysteine through the conserved F or W. The order of the fields is D gene, V gene, J gene, CDR3 length, clone size, CDR3 DNA, CDR3 protein. D genes are given only for firm matches. For some rows the clone size is stated as once, few or many, or as a class when expanded; others skip it.

.	TRBV11-2	TRBJ1-1	11	.	TGTGCCAGCAGCCTGGTGACTGAAGCTTTCTTT	CASSLVTEAFF
TRBD1	TRBV11-3	TRBJ2-1	14	.	TGTGCCAGCAGCTTAGATGGTGGACAGGGCGAGCAGTTCTTC	CASSLDGGQGEQFF
.	TRBV5-1	TRBJ1-1	14	.	TGCGCCAGCAGCTTGATGGGGGTCCACACTGAAGCTTTCTTT	CASSLMGVHTEAFF
.	TRBV10-2	TRBJ1-6	13	.	TGCGCCAGCGGATTAGCAGGGTCTTCACCCCTCCACTTT	CASGLAGSSPLHF
.	TRBV2	TRBJ1-1	13	.	TGTGCCAGCAGCCCCGGGGTTGTGACTGAAGCTTTCTTT	CASSPGVVTEAFF
.	TRBV5-8	TRBJ1-5	15	.	TGTGCCAGCAGACCTGGGGCCTATAGCAATCAGCCCCAGCATTTT	CASRPGAYSNQPQHF
.	TRBV7-8	TRBJ1-2	16	.	TGTGCCAGCAGCTCCAAGACGGGGGCATATAACTATGGCTACACCTTC	CASSSKTGAYNYGYTF
TRBD2	TRBV13	TRBJ2-5	16	.	TGTGCCAGCAGCCCCTTTCCTAGCGGGGGTGAACAGACCCAGTACTTC	CASSPFPSGGEQTQYF
.	TRBV6-5	TRBJ2-1	14	.	TGTGCCAGCGATAGACAGAGCTCCTACAATGAGCAGTTCTTC	CASDRQSSYNEQFF
.	TRBV7-8	TRBJ1-5	14	.	TGTGCCAGCAGCTTTAGCCCCTCGGGTCAGCCCCAGCATTTT	CASSFSPSGQPQHF
.	TRBV7-9	TRBJ1-2	14	.	TGTGCCAGCAGCGGGCGAGGGCGTCTCTATGGCTACACCTTC	CASSGRGRLYGYTF
.	TRBV19	TRBJ1-2	20	.	TGTGCCAGTAGTACTCAACCTCAAGCCCTTCCCGTCCTCCAACTGGATGGCTACACCTTC	CASSTQPQALPVLQLDGYTF
TRBD1	TRBV10-3	TRBJ1-5	15	.	TGTGCCATCAGTGAGCGGCAGGGGGCGGATCAGCCCCAGCATTTT	CAISERQGADQPQHF
TRBD1	TRBV7-2	TRBJ1-5	13	.	TGTGCCAGCAGCGGGGACAGTAATCAGCCCCAGCATTTT	CASSGDSNQPQHF
.	TRBV19	TRBJ2-5	16	.	TGTGCCAGTAGTATAGGGGGGGTCGGCCTCCAAGAGACCCAGTACTTC	CASSIGGVGLQETQYF
.	TRBV11-3	TRBJ2-5	14	once	TGTGCCAGCAGCTCTGGGGGGATACAAGAGACCCAGTACTTC	CASSSGGIQETQYF
TRBD2	TRBV30	TRBJ2-1	19	.	TGTGCCTGGAGAAATGGAAGGGGAGACAGCGGGAGGGCCCCCAATGAGCAGTTCTTC	CAWRNGRGDSGRAPNEQFF
TRBD1	TRBV5-1	TRBJ2-2	13	.	TGCGCCAGTATGACAGGGGACACCGGGGAGCTGTTTTTT	CASMTGDTGELFF
TRBD1	TRBV6-5	TRBJ2-7	13	.	TGTGCCACCTCCCGGGACAGAGCCTACGAGCAGTACTTC	CATSRDRAYEQYF
TRBD1	TRBV18	TRBJ2-2	15	.	TGTGCCAGCTCACCGAGGACAGGGGCCACCGGGGAGCTGTTTTTT	CASSPRTGATGELFF
.	TRBV15	TRBJ2-3	17	.	TGTGCCACCAGCACACTCAGACAGGTCTCTAGCACAGATACGCAGTATTTT	CATSTLRQVSSTDTQYF
.	TRBV12-3/TRBV12-4	TRBJ2-1	12	.	TGTGCCAGCAGTTTTGCCGGGGGGCGGCAGTTCTTC	CASSFAGGRQFF
TRBD1	TRBV3-1/TRBV3-2	TRBJ2-7	13	.	TGTGCCAGCAGCGGTGACAGGGCGCACGAGCAGTACTTC	CASSGDRAHEQYF
TRBD1	TRBV5-1	TRBJ1-3	15	once	TGCGCCAGCAGCTCTGGGACAGGGAGAGGTAACACCATATATTTT	CASSSGTGRGNTIYF
.	TRBV6-5	TRBJ1-5	12	.	TGTGCCAGCAGCCGCCCCCGTCAGCCCCAGCATTTT	CASSRPRQPQHF
TRBD1	TRBV5-1	TRBJ1-2	13	.	TGCGCCAGCAGCTTCGGGACAGCCGATGGCTACACCTTC	CASSFGTADGYTF
.	TRBV2	TRBJ2-1	13	.	TGTGCCAGCAGTCCTAGCCGGGTCGGCGAGCAGTTCTTC	CASSPSRVGEQFF